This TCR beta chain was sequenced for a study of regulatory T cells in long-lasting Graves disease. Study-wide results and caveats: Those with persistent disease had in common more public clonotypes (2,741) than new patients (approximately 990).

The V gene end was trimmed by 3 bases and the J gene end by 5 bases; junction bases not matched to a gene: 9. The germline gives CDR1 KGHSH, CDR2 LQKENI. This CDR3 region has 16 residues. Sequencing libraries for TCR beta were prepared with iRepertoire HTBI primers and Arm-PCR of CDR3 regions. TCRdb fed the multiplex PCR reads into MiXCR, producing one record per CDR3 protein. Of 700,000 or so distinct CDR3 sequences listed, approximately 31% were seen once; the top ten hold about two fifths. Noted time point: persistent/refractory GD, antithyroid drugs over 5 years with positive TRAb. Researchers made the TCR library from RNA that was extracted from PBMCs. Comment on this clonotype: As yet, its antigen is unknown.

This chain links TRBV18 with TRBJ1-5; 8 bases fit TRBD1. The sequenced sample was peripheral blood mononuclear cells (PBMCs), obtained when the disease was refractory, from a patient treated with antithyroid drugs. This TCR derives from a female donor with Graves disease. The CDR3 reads CASSPDSGTGHQPQHF. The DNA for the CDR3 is TGTGCCAGCTCACCTGATTCCGGGACAGGACATCAGCCCCAGCATTTT.